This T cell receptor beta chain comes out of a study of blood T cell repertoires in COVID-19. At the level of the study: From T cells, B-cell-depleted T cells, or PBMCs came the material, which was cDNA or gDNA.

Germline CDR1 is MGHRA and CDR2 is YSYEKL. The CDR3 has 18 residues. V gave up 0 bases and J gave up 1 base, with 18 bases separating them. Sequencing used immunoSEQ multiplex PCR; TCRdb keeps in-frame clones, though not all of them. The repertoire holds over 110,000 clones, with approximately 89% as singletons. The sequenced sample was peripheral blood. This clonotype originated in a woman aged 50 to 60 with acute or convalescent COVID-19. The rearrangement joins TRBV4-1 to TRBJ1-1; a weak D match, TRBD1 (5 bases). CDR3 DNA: TGCGCCAGCAGCCAAGATACTGAGCGAAGGGGATGGAACACTGAAGCTTTCTTT. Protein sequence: CASSQDTERRGWNTEAFF.